The entry below describes one TCR beta chain. Its antigen is unidentified. Reverse transcription of all isolated RNA meant that expressed TCRB transcripts were sequenced. The assay was immunoSEQ multiplex PCR, and TCRdb's table has in-frame clones only and misses some. The repertoire includes about 470,000 clones, about 30% of them detected once, and 0.05% to 0.07% sits in the top ten. The data were taken from a study of beta chain features in type 1 diabetes. Overall study context: Taken together, all samples contributed 90 million to 140 million examined sorted cells. Notes on the study in general: Resolution of whether HLA type affects TCRB rearrangement was not achieved here. When VDJ junctions were examined, type 1 diabetes patients showed fewer insertions and more deletions.

Sample: naive CD4+ T cells from blood. The source of this sequence is a man in his late teens or twenties in good health.

The CDR3 reads CASSQDRRLAGFLAKNIQYF. Written as DNA, the CDR3 is TGTGCCAGCAGCCAAGATCGGAGACTAGCGGGATTCTTAGCCAAAAACATTCAGTACTTC. The J gene is TRBJ2-4, the V gene TRBV4-2; 11 nucleotides agree with TRBD2. The CDR3 consists of 20 residues. The germline gives CDR1 LGHNA, CDR2 YNFKEQ. Losses at the gene ends were 0 bases for V and 0 bases for J; bases not matched to a gene: 10.